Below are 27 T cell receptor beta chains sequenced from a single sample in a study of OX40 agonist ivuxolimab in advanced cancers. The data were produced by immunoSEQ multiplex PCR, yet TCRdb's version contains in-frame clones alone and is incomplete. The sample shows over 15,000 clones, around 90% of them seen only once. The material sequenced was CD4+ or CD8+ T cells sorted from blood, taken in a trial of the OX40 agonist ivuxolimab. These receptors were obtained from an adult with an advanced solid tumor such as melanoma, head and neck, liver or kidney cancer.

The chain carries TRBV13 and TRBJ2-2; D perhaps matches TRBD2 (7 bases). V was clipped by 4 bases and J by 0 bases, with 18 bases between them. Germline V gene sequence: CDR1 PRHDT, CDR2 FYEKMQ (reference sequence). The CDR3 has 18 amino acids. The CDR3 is CASSSEVGEGANTGELFF. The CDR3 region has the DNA TGTGCCAGCAGCTCGGAAGTTGGGGAGGGGGCGAACACCGGGGAGCTGTTTTTT.

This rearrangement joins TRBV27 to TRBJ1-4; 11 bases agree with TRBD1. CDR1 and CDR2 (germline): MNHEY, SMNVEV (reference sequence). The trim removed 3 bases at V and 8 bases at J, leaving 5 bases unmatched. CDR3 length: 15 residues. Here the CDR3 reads CASSFGTGGGEKLFF. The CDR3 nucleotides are TGTGCCAGCAGTTTCGGGACAGGGGGGGGAGAAAAACTGTTTTTT.

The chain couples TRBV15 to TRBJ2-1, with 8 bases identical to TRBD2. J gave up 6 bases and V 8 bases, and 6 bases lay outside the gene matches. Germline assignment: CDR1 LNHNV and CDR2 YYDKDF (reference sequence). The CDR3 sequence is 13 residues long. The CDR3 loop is CATGTRFFNEQFF. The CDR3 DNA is TGTGCCACCGGGACTAGATTTTTCAATGAGCAGTTCTTC.

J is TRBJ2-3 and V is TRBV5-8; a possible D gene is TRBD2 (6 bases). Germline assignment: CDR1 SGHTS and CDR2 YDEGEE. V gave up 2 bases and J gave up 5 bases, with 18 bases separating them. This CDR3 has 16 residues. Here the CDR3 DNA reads TGTGCCAGCAGCTTACCGGGACGGGAGTTGGGAGATACGCAGTATTTT. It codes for CASSLPGRELGDTQYF.

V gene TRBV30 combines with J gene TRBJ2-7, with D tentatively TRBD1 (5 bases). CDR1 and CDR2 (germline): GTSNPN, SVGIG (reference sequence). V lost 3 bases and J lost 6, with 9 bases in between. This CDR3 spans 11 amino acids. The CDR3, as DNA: TGTGCCTGGAGGGACACACGCGAGCAGTACTTC. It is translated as CAWRDTREQYF.

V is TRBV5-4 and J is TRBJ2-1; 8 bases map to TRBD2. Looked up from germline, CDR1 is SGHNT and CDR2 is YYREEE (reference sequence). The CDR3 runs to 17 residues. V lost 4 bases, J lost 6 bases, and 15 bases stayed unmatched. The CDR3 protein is CASSHGGAGVLGNEQFF. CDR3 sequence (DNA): TGTGCCAGCAGCCACGGAGGAGCGGGAGTCTTGGGCAATGAGCAGTTCTTC.

The chain's CDR3 is CASSVARANTEAFF. The CDR3 coding sequence is TGCGCCAGCAGTGTGGCCAGGGCGAACACTGAAGCTTTCTTT. The gene calls are TRBV10-2 and TRBJ1-1; D may be TRBD1 (5 bases). Trimming left V 4 bases short and J 1 base short, with 10 bases between. The CDR3 sequence is 14 residues long. Germline assignment: CDR1 WSHSY and CDR2 SAAADI.

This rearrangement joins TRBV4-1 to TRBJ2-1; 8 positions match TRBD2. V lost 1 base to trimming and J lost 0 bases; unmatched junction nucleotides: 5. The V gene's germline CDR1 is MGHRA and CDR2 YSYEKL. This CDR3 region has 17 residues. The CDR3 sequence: CASSQVSGIHSYNEQFF. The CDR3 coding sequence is TGCGCCAGCAGCCAAGTTAGCGGGATTCACTCCTACAATGAGCAGTTCTTC.

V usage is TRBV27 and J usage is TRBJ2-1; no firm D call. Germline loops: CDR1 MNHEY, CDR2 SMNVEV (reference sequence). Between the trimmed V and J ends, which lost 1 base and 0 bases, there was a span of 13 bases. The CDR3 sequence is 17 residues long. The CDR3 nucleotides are TGTGCCAGCAGTTTATTCCCCAGCTTACGCTCCTACAATGAGCAGTTCTTC. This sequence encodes CASSLFPSLRSYNEQFF.

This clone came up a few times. For the CDR3, the DNA is TGTGCCAGCAGCTTGGCCTGGGTAGAAAGCACAGATACGCAGTATTTT. It codes for CASSLAWVESTDTQYF. This sequence joins TRBV5-6 and TRBJ2-3; D is uncertain. The CDR3 consists of 16 residues. V shed 0 bases and J shed 0 bases, with 11 bases lying between them. Germline loops: CDR1 SGHDT, CDR2 YYEEEE.

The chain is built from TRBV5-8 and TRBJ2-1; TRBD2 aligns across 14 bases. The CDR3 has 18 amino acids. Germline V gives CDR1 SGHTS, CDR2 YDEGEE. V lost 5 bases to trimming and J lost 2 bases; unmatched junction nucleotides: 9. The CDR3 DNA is TGTGCCAGCAGTCGGGGACTAGCGGGAGTTAGCACCTACAATGAGCAGTTCTTC. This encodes CASSRGLAGVSTYNEQFF. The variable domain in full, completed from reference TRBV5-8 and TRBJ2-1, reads EAGVTQSPTHLIKTRGQQATLRCSPISGHTSVYWYQQALGLGLQFLLWYDEGEERNRGNFPPRFSGRQFPNYSSELNVNALELEDSALYLCASSRGLAGVSTYNEQFFGPGTRLTVL.

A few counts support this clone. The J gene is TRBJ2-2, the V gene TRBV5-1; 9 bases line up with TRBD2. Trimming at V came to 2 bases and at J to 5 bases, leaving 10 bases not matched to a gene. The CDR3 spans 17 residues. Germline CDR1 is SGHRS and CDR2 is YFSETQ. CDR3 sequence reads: CASSFQISGSGTGELFF. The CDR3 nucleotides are TGCGCCAGCAGCTTTCAAATTAGCGGGAGTGGGACCGGGGAGCTGTTTTTT.

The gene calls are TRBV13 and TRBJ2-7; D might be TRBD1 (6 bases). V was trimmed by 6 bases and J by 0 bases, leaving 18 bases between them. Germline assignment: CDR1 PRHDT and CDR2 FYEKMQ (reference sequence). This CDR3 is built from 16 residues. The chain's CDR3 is CASSYSEWTDSYEQYF. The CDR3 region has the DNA TGTGCCAGCAGTTACTCGGAGTGGACAGACTCCTACGAGCAGTACTTC.

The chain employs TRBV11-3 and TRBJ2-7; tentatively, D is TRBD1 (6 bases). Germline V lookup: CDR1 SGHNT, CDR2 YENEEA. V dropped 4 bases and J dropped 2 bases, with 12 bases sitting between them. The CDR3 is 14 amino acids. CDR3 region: CASSSGVYTYEQYF. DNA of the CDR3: TGTGCCAGCAGCTCAGGGGTGTACACCTACGAGCAGTACTTC.

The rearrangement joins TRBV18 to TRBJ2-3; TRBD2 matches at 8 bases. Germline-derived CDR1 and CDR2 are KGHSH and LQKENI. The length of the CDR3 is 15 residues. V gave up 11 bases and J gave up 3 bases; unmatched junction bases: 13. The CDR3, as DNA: TGTGCCGCCGCAGCGGGAGTCGGGGTGACAGATACGCAGTATTTT. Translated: CAAAAGVGVTDTQYF.

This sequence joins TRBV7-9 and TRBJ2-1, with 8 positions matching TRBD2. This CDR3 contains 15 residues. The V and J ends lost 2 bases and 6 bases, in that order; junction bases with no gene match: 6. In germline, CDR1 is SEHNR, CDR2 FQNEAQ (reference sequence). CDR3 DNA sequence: TGTGCCAGCAGCTTAAGGCTAGCGGGCAGCAATGAGCAGTTCTTC. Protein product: CASSLRLAGSNEQFF.

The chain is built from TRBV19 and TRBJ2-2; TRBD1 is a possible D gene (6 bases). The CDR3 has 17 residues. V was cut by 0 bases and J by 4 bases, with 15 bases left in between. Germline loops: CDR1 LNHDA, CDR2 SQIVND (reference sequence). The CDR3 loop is CASSIDRPGEGTGELFF. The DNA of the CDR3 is TGTGCCAGTAGTATAGACAGACCAGGGGAAGGCACCGGGGAGCTGTTTTTT.

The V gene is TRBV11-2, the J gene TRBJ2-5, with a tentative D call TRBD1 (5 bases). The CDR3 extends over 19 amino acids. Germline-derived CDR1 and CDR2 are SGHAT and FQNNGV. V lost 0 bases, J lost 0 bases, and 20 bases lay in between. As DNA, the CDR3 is TGTGCCAGCAGCTTAGATCTCGATGACGCGGACACACACCAAGAGACCCAGTACTTC. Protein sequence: CASSLDLDDADTHQETQYF.

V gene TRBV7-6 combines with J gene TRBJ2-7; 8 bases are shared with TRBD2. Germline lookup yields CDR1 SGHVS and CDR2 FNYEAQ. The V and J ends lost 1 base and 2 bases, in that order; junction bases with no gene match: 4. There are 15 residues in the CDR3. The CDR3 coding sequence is TGTGCCAGCAGCTTAGGGGGAGCGGGAGCCTACGAGCAGTACTTC. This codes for CASSLGGAGAYEQYF. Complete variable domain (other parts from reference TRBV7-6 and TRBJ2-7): GAGVSQSPRYKVTKRGQDVALRCDPISGHVSLYWYRQALGQGPEFLTYFNYEAQQDKSGLPNDRFSAERPEGSISTLTIQRTEQRDSAMYRCASSLGGAGAYEQYFGPGTRLTVT.

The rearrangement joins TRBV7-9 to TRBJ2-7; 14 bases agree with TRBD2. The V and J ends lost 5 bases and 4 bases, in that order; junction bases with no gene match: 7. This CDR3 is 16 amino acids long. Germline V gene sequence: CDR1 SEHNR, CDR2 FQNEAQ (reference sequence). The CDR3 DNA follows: TGTGCCAGCAGCCCGCGGACTAGCGGGAGGCTGTACGAGCAGTACTTC. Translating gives CASSPRTSGRLYEQYF.

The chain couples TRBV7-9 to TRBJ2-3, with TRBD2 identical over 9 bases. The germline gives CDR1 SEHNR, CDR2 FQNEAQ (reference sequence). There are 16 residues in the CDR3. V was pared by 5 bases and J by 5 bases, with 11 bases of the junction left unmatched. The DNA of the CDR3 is TGTGCCAGCAGCCCTGAGGGCGGGAGGGCCCGAGATACGCAGTATTTT. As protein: CASSPEGGRARDTQYF.

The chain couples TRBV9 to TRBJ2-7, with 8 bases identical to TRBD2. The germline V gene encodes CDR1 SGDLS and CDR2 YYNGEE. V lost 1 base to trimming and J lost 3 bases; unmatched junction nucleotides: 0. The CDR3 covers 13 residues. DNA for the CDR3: TGTGCCAGCAGCGTAACTAGCGGCTACGAGCAGTACTTC. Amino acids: CASSVTSGYEQYF.

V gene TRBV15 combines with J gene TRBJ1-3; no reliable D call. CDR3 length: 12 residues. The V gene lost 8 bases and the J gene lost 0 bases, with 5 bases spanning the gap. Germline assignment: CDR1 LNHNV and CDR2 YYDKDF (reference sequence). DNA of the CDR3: TGTGCCACCGTAGGCTCTGGAAACACCATATATTTT. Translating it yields CATVGSGNTIYF.

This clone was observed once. As DNA, the CDR3 is TGTGCCAGCAGTTTACGGGGGAACTATGGCTACACCTTC. Protein: CASSLRGNYGYTF. The chain combines TRBV27 with TRBJ1-2; tentatively, D is TRBD1 (5 bases). V gave up 2 bases and J gave up 2 bases, with 6 bases separating them. The germline CDR1 and CDR2 sequences are MNHEY and SMNVEV (reference sequence). This CDR3 spans 13 amino acids.

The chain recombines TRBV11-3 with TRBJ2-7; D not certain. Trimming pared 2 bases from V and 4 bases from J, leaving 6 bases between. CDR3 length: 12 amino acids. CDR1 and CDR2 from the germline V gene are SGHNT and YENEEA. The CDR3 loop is CASSLFAYEQYF. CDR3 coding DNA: TGTGCCAGCAGCTTATTCGCATACGAGCAGTACTTC.

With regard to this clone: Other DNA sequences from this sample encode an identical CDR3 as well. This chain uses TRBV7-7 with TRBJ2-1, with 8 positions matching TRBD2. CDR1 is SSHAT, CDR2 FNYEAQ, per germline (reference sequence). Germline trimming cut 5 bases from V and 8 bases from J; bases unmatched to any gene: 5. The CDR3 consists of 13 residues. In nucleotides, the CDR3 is TGTGCCAGCAGCCCAGGACTAGCAGATGAGCAGTTCTTC. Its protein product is CASSPGLADEQFF.

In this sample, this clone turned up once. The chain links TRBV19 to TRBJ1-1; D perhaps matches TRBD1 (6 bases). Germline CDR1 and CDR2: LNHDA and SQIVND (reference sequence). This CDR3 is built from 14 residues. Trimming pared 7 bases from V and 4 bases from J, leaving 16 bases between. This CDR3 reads CASILQGIGTEAFF. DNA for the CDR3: TGTGCCAGTATCCTACAGGGAATAGGCACTGAAGCTTTCTTT.